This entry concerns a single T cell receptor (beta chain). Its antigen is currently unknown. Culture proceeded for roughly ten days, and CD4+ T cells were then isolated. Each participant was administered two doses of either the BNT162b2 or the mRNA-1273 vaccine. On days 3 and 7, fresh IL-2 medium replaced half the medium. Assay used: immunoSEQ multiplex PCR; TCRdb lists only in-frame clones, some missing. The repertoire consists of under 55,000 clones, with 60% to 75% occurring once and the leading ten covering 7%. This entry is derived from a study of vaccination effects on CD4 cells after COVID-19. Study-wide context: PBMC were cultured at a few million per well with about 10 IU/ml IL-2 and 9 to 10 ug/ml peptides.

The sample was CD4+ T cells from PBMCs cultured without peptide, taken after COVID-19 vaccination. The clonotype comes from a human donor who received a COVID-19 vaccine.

The CDR3 reads CASSYLAGGPPGELFF. DNA for the CDR3: TGTGCCAGCAGTTATCTTGCGGGAGGGCCGCCCGGGGAGCTGTTTTTT. V and J are TRBV6-5 and TRBJ2-2, with TRBD2 identical over 9 bases. Germline V CDR1 and CDR2: MNHEY, SVGAGI. This CDR3 is built from 16 residues. The J segment lost 6 bases and the V segment lost 3 bases, leaving 8 bases of the junction unmatched.